The clone carrying this T cell receptor (beta chain) was counted a single time. Its target is unknown. The data stem from a study of post-analysis software for immune sequencing data. General study results and limits: Compared with controls, patients had more of about five TRBV segments, including TRBV5-6, TRBV5-1 and TRBV20-1. Under the F measure, samples that were prepared in one batch clustered strongly together.

This CDR3 region has 15 residues. Germline CDR1 is SNHLY and CDR2 is FYNNEI. The V and J ends lost 7 bases and 8 bases, in that order; junction bases with no gene match: 11. The TCR beta cDNA libraries carried unique molecular identifiers. TCRdb redid the calling of the PCR reads with MiXCR, one entry per CDR3 protein. This table has around 440,000 distinct CDR3 sequences, over 35% appearing once. This receptor was taken from a girl between 10 and 17 years old with multiple sclerosis. The sample consisted of blood. The chain recombines TRBV2 with TRBJ2-1; 10 nucleotides agree with TRBD2. CDR3 sequence (DNA): TGTGCCAGCAACCCCGGGACTAGCGTGAATCATGAGCAGTTCTTC. Protein sequence: CASNPGTSVNHEQFF.